Below are 16 T cell receptor beta chains sequenced from a single sample in a study of Graves' ophthalmopathy and Graves' hyperthyroidism. Using RNA transcripts, the TCR beta CDR3 regions were amplified. First-round RT-PCR with HTBI primers preceded a second-round multiplex PCR. MiXCR was run by TCRdb on the multiplex PCR reads, yielding one entry per CDR3 protein. Here the sample spans about 370,000 distinct CDR3 sequences, approximately 18% being singletons. The sequenced material came from peripheral blood. These receptors were collected from an adult woman with stable Graves' hyperthyroidism.

At least ten counts were recorded for this clonotype. The CDR3 sequence: CASSLEDMGQETQYF. The DNA of the CDR3 is TGTGCCAGCAGCTTAGAGGATATGGGCCAAGAGACCCAGTACTTC. This chain connects TRBV11-2 to TRBJ2-5; D uncertain. Deletions cut 0 bases from V and 1 base from J, with 9 bases between. Germline CDR1 reads SGHAT; CDR2 reads FQNNGV. CDR3 length: 15 amino acids.

This clonotype was counted ten times or more. The V call is TRBV20-1, the J call TRBJ2-4; D gene unclear. V was trimmed by 2 bases and J by 6 bases, leaving 11 bases between them. CDR1 and CDR2 from the germline V gene are DFQATT and SNEGSKA (reference sequence). The CDR3 runs 13 residues. Written as DNA, the CDR3 is TGCAGTGCTAGAAACAGCCGCGGAAACATTCAGTACTTC. Amino acids: CSARNSRGNIQYF.

The chain combines TRBV4-1 with TRBJ1-5; no firm D call. Trimming shortened V by 3 bases and J by 0 bases, and 12 bases separated the two germline ends. The CDR3 loop spans 16 amino acids. CDR1 is MGHRA and CDR2 is YSYEKL in the germline V gene. CDR3 region: CASSQEGGHSNQPQHF. In DNA, the CDR3 is TGCGCCAGCAGCCAGGAGGGCGGTCATAGCAATCAGCCCCAGCATTTT.

This clonotype appeared many times. The chain couples TRBV20-1 to TRBJ1-1; 9 nucleotides agree with TRBD1. Germline V gene sequence: CDR1 DFQATT, CDR2 SNEGSKA (reference sequence). The CDR3 has 15 residues. Trimming at V came to 4 bases and at J to 10 bases, leaving 16 bases not matched to a gene. CDR3 in DNA: TGCAGTGCTAAAGGTGGGGGACAGGGCTGGTTTCGAGCTTTCTTT. It translates to CSAKGGGQGWFRAFF.

Ten or more counts support this clonotype. The V gene is TRBV27, the J gene TRBJ2-7; the D is unclear. Germline CDR1 and CDR2: MNHEY and SMNVEV (reference sequence). This CDR3 is 13 amino acids long. The ends were cut back, 2 bases at V and 2 bases at J, with 7 bases in the middle. The CDR3 here is CASSLRLPYEQYF. The CDR3 coding sequence is TGTGCCAGCAGTTTACGCCTTCCCTACGAGCAGTACTTC.

At least ten counts were recorded for this clonotype. The chain uses TRBV10-2 and TRBJ2-7, with 10 bases lining up with TRBD2. The germline V gene has CDR1 WSHSY and CDR2 SAAADI. The junction had 6 bases not matched to a gene; V was cut back by 6 bases and J by 4 bases. The CDR3 has 14 amino acids. In DNA form, the CDR3 reads TGCGCCAGCAGAGCTAGCGGGAGACCTTACGAGCAGTACTTC. It yields the protein CASRASGRPYEQYF.

This clonotype was counted ten times or more. The chain joins TRBV6-2 or TRBV6-3 to TRBJ1-5; D may be TRBD1 (5 bases). CDR1 MNHEY and CDR2 SVGEGT come from the germline V gene. There are 17 residues in the CDR3. The V and J ends lost 5 bases and 4 bases respectively, with 21 bases between them. This chain's CDR3 is CASSQYLRGGRNQPQHF. The CDR3 DNA follows: TGTGCCAGCAGTCAATACCTCCGGGGCGGTAGGAATCAGCCCCAGCATTTT.

This clonotype was recorded at least ten times. This rearrangement joins TRBV25-1 to TRBJ2-4; D is unresolved. Germline CDR1 is MGHDK and CDR2 is SYGVNS. The CDR3 covers 11 residues. Trimming removed 4 bases at V and 4 bases at J, with 2 bases between. CDR3 sequence (DNA): TGTGCCAGCAGTGGAAAAAACATTCAGTACTTC. This encodes CASSGKNIQYF.

J is TRBJ1-5 and V is TRBV5-1; 10 bases are shared with TRBD1. CDR3 length: 16 amino acids. Looked up from germline, CDR1 is SGHRS and CDR2 is YFSETQ. The junction had 6 bases not matched to a gene; V was cut back by 0 bases and J by 6 bases. CDR3 sequence: CASSLGTGGFGQPQHF. The DNA of the CDR3 is TGCGCCAGCAGCTTGGGGACAGGGGGGTTCGGTCAGCCCCAGCATTTT.

The sample holds many counts of this clonotype. The CDR3 region is CASSSPPGLYEQYF. CDR3 bases: TGTGCCAGCAGCTCCCCCCCTGGCCTATACGAGCAGTACTTC. The chain recombines TRBV7-2 with TRBJ2-7; unclear D gene. CDR1 and CDR2 (germline): SGHTA, FQGNSA. This CDR3 region has 14 residues. With 4 bases removed from V and 4 bases from J, the gap between germline ends came to 14 bases.

The chain recombines TRBV27 with TRBJ2-7; possibly TRBD1 for D (5 bases). CDR1 MNHEY and CDR2 SMNVEV come from the germline V gene (reference sequence). This CDR3 region has 13 residues. Between the trimmed V and J ends, which lost 5 bases and 4 bases, there was a span of 12 bases. The CDR3 DNA is TGTGCCAGCAGTCGCAGGGTTGAGTACGAGCAGTACTTC. It specifies CASSRRVEYEQYF.

The rearrangement joins TRBV12-3 or TRBV12-4 to TRBJ2-2, with 13 bases that match TRBD2. Unmatched junction bases numbered 4, after V lost 4 bases and J lost 8 bases. The CDR3 runs 15 residues. The CDR3 reads CASSSWTSGGGELFF. Written as DNA, the CDR3 is TGTGCCAGCAGTTCCTGGACTAGCGGGGGTGGGGAGCTGTTTTTT.

This clonotype showed up just a few times. The chain has TRBV20-1 and TRBJ2-4, with TRBD2 matching 7 bases. This CDR3 contains 15 residues. Looked up from germline, CDR1 is DFQATT and CDR2 is SNEGSKA (reference sequence). V was clipped by 0 bases and J by 3 bases; unmatched bases: 5. CDR3 sequence reads: CSARDGLAVKNIQYF. For the CDR3, the DNA is TGCAGTGCTAGAGATGGCCTAGCGGTCAAAAACATTCAGTACTTC.

The gene calls are TRBV27 and TRBJ2-7; D may be TRBD1 (5 bases). The germline V and J ends were trimmed by 4 bases and 3 bases, with 13 bases remaining between them. Germline-derived CDR1 and CDR2 are MNHEY and SMNVEV (reference sequence). CDR3 size: 14 residues. CDR3 loop: CASSSPDRHYEQYF. As DNA, the CDR3 is TGTGCCAGCAGTTCCCCCGACAGACACTACGAGCAGTACTTC.

V and J are TRBV4-1 and TRBJ2-7; D is unclear. Germline V gene lookup returns CDR1 MGHRA and CDR2 YSYEKL. The CDR3 has 14 amino acids. Trimming shortened V by 0 bases and J by 3 bases, and 9 bases separated the two germline ends. DNA of the CDR3: TGCGCCAGCAGCCAAGATAGGACCGACTACGAGCAGTACTTC. Its protein is CASSQDRTDYEQYF.

There are many counts of this clonotype. V is TRBV20-1 and J is TRBJ1-6; D is ambiguous. CDR3 length equals 14 residues. Germline V gene sequence: CDR1 DFQATT, CDR2 SNEGSKA (reference sequence). The V end lost 1 base, the J end lost 3 bases, and 7 bases lay between the germline ends. CDR3 bases: TGCAGTGCTAGAGTTCGGTTCTATAATTCACCCCTCCACTTT. Its translation: CSARVRFYNSPLHF.